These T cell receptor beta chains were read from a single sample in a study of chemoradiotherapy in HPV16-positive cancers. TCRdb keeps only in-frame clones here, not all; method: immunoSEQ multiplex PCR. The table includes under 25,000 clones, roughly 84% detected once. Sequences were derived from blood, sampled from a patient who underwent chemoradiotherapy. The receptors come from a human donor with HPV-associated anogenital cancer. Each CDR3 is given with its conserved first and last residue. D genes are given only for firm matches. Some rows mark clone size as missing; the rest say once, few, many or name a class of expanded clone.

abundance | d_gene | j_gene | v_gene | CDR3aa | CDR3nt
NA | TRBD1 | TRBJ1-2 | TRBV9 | CASSPRDSLRLNYGYTF | TGTGCCAGCAGCCCCCGGGACAGCCTCCGACTAAACTATGGCTACACCTTC
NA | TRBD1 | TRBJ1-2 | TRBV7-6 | CASSPTRDSSYGYTF | TGTGCCAGCAGCCCTACACGGGACAGCTCCTATGGCTACACCTTC
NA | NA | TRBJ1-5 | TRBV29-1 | CSVTPGGDQPQHF | TGCAGCGTCACCCCGGGTGGGGACCAGCCCCAGCATTTT
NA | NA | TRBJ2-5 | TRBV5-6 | CASSQRGSETQYF | TGTGCCAGCAGCCAAAGGGGGTCAGAGACCCAGTACTTC
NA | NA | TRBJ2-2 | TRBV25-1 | CASSDLDSTGELFF | TGTGCCAGCAGTGATTTGGACAGCACCGGGGAGCTGTTTTTT
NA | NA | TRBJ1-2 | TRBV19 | CASSLSLGEGYGYTF | TGTGCCAGTAGCCTTTCTCTTGGGGAAGGCTATGGCTACACCTTC
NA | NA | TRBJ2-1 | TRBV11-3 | CASSLNRASNEQFF | TGTGCCAGCAGCCTCAACAGGGCTTCAAATGAGCAGTTCTTC
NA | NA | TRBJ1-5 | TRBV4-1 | CASSQDLQGWGEPQHF | TGCGCCAGCAGCCAAGATTTACAGGGATGGGGTGAGCCCCAGCATTTT
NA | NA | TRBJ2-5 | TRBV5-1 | CASSSVEGRRTQYF | TGCGCCAGCAGCTCCGTAGAGGGCCGCAGGACCCAGTACTTC
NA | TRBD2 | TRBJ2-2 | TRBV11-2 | CASSVAGGMSGELFF | TGTGCCAGCAGCGTAGCGGGGGGGATGTCCGGGGAGCTGTTTTTT
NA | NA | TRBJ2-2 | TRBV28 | CASSRPGVTGELFF | TGTGCCAGCAGCCGTCCGGGGGTAACCGGGGAGCTGTTTTTT
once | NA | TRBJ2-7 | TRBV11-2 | CASSLDGMGYEQYF | TGTGCCAGCAGCTTAGATGGTATGGGTTACGAGCAGTACTTC
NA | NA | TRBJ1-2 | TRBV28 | CASSLGASSYGYTF | TGTGCCAGCAGTTTAGGGGCCAGCTCCTATGGCTACACCTTC
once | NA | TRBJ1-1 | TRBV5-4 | CASSFPNTEAFF | TGTGCCAGCAGCTTCCCGAACACTGAAGCTTTCTTT
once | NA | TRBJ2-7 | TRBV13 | CASSLAGRPYEQYF | TGTGCCAGCAGCTTAGCCGGCAGACCCTACGAGCAGTACTTC
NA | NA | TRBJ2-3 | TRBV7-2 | CASSLEFWGLTDTQYF | TGTGCCAGCAGCTTAGAATTTTGGGGACTCACAGATACGCAGTATTTT
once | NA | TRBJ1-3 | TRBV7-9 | CASSQGHNSGNTIYF | TGTGCCAGCAGCCAGGGACATAACTCTGGAAACACCATATATTTT
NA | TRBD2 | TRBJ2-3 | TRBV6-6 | CASSYLASGGADTQYF | TGTGCCAGCAGTTACCTTGCTAGCGGGGGCGCCGATACGCAGTATTTT
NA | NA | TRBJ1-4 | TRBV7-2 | CASSLGRPRDEKLFF | TGTGCCAGCAGCTTAGGGCGGCCTAGGGATGAAAAACTGTTTTTT
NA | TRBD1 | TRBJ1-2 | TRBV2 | CASSEDLGTGGYTF | TGTGCCAGCAGTGAAGACCTGGGGACAGGCGGCTACACCTTC
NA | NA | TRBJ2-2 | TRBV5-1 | CASTDKQGGSGELFF | TGCGCCAGCACCGACAAGCAGGGTGGGTCCGGGGAGCTGTTTTTT
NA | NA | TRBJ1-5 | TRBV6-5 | CASSSGDSNQPQHF | TGTGCCAGCAGTTCAGGAGATAGCAATCAGCCCCAGCATTTT
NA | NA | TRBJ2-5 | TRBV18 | CASSDSRETQYF | TGTGCCAGCTCAGACTCTCGCGAGACCCAGTACTTC
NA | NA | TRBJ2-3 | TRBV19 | CASSTTTDTQYF | TGTGCCAGTAGTACCACCACAGATACGCAGTATTTT
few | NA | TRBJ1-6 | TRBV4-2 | CASSQSGTRWTDNNSPLHF | TGTGCCAGCAGCCAATCGGGCACCCGTTGGACGGACAATAATTCACCCCTCCACTTT
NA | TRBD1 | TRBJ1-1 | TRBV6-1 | CASILDRVRTEAFF | TGTGCCAGCATCCTGGACAGGGTCCGCACTGAAGCTTTCTTT
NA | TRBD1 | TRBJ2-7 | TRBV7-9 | CASSSTTGTGYEQYF | TGTGCCAGCAGCTCCACCACCGGGACAGGGTACGAGCAGTACTTC
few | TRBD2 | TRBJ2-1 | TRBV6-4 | CASSAGTSNEQFF | TGTGCCAGCAGTGCCGGGACTAGCAATGAGCAGTTCTTC
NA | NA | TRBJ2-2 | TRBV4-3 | CASSQYRLGLFSGELFF | TGCGCCAGCAGCCAATACCGTTTAGGGCTTTTCAGCGGGGAGCTGTTTTTT
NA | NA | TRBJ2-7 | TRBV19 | CASMGQPYEQHF | TGTGCCAGTATGGGGCAGCCTTACGAGCAGCACTTC
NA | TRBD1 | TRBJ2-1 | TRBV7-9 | CASSLGTGRRWNEQFF | TGTGCCAGCAGCTTGGGGACAGGGAGGAGGTGGAATGAGCAGTTCTTC
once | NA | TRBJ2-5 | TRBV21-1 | CASSKEGQGRVGETQYF | TGTGCCAGCAGCAAAGAGGGCCAGGGGAGGGTGGGGGAGACCCAGTACTTC
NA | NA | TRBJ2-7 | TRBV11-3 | CASSLETGYEQYF | TGTGCCAGCAGCCTCGAGACGGGATACGAGCAGTACTTC
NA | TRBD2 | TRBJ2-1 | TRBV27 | CASQQERGRDEQFF | TGTGCGAGCCAGCAGGAGCGGGGCAGGGATGAGCAGTTCTTC
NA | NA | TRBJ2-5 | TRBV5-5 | CASSFERFTDQETQYF | TGTGCCAGCAGCTTTGAACGCTTTACAGACCAAGAGACCCAGTACTTC
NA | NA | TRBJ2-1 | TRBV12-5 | CASGSDYSYNEQFF | TGTGCTAGTGGTTCGGACTACTCCTACAATGAGCAGTTCTTC
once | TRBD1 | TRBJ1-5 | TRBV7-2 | CASSRDRRSNQPQHF | TGTGCCAGCAGCCGGGACAGACGTAGCAATCAGCCCCAGCATTTT
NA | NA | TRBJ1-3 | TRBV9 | CASSKGDSGNTIYF | TGTGCCAGCAGCAAAGGCGACTCTGGAAACACCATATATTTT
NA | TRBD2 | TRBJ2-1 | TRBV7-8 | CASRVGLAGKYNEQFF | TGTGCCAGCAGGGTGGGACTAGCGGGGAAATACAATGAGCAGTTCTTC
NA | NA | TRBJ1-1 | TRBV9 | CASSVGPEMNTEAFF | TGTGCCAGCAGCGTAGGTCCAGAGATGAACACTGAAGCTTTCTTT
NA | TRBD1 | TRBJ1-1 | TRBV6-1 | CASSEAPTGKNTEAFF | TGTGCCAGCAGTGAAGCGCCGACAGGGAAGAACACTGAAGCTTTCTTT
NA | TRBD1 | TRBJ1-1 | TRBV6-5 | CASSYTRQGAAFF | TGTGCCAGCAGTTACACAAGACAGGGGGCTGCTTTCTTT
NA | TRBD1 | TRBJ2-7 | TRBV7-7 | CASSLGQGSSYEQYF | TGTGCCAGCAGCTTAGGACAGGGAAGTTCTTACGAGCAGTACTTC
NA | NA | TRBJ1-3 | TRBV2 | CASSSGQGGGNTIYF | NA
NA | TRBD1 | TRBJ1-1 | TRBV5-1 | CASSLARDRVNTEAFF | TGCGCCAGCAGCTTGGCCCGGGACAGGGTGAACACTGAAGCTTTCTTT
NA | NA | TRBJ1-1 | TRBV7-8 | CASSLVRLWWTSEAFF | TGTGCCAGCAGCTTAGTGAGGCTATGGTGGACTTCTGAAGCTTTCTTT
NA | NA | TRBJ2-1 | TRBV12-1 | CASSPSLAYNEQFF | TGTGCCAGCAGCCCGTCCCTAGCATACAATGAGCAGTTCTTC
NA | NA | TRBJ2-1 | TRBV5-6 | CASSGGLYNEQFF | TGTGCCAGCAGCGGGGGACTTTACAATGAGCAGTTCTTC
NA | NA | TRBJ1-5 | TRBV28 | CASTPNHQPQHF | TGTGCCAGCACCCCAAACCATCAGCCCCAGCATTTT
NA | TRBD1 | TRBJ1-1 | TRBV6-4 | CASSVGTGGDRAFF | TGTGCCAGCAGTGTCGGGACAGGCGGCGACCGGGCTTTCTTT